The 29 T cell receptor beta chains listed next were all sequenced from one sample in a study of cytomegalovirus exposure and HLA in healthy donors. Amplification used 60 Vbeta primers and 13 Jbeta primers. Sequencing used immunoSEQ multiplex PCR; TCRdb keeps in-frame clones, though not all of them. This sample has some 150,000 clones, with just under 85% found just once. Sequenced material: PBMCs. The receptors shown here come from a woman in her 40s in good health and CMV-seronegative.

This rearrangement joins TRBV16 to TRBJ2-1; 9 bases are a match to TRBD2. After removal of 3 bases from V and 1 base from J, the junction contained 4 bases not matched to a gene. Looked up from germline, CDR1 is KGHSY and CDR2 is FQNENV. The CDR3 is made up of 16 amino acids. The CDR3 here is CASSQGGRVSYNEQFF. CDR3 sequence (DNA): TGTGCCAGCAGCCAGGGCGGGAGGGTTTCCTACAATGAGCAGTTCTTC.

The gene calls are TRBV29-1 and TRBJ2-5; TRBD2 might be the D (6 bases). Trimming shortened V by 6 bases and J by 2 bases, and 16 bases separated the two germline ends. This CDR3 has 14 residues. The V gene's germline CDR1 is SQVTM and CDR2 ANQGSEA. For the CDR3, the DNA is TGCAGCGTCTTAGGGGCTAGCGCACAAGAGACCCAGTACTTC. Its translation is CSVLGASAQETQYF.

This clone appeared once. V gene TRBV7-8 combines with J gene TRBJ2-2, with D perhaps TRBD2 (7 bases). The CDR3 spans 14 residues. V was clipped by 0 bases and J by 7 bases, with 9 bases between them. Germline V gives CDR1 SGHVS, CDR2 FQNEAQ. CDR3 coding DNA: TGTGCCAGCAGCTTAGCGGGAGGGGGCGGGGAGCTGTTTTTT. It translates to CASSLAGGGGELFF.

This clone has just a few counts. The CDR3 sequence: CASNRDSYNEQFF. The CDR3, as DNA: TGCGCCAGCAACCGGGACAGCTACAATGAGCAGTTCTTC. This rearrangement joins TRBV5-1 to TRBJ2-1, with TRBD1 matching over 7 bases. The CDR3 runs 13 residues. V was pared by 6 bases and J by 3 bases, with 3 bases of the junction left unmatched. In germline, CDR1 is SGHRS, CDR2 YFSETQ.

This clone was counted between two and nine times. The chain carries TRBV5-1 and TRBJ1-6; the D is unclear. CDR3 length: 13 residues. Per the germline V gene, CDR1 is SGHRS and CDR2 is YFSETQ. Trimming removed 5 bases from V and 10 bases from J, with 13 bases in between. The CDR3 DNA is TGCGCCAGCAGTCCTGATTCGCGGTCACCCCTCCACTTT. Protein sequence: CASSPDSRSPLHF. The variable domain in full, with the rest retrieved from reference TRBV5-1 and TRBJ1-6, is KAGVTQTPRYLIKTRGQQVTLSCSPISGHRSVSWYQQTPGQGLQFLFEYFSETQRNKGNFPGRFSGRQFSNSRSEMNVSTLELGDSALYLCASSPDSRSPLHFGNGTRLTVT.

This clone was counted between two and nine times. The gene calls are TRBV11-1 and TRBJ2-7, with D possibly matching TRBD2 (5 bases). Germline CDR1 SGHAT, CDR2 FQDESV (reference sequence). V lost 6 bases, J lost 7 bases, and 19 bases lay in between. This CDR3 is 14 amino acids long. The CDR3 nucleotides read TGTGCCAGCAGTGTGAGGGTCTCCTTAAAGGAGCAGTACTTC. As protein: CASSVRVSLKEQYF.

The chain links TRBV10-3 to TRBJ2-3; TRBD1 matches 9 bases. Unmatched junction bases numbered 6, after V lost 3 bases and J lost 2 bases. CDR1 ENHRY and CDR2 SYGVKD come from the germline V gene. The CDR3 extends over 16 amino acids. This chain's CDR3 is CAISDVGTGITDTQYF. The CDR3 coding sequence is TGTGCCATCAGTGATGTTGGGACAGGGATCACAGATACGCAGTATTTT.

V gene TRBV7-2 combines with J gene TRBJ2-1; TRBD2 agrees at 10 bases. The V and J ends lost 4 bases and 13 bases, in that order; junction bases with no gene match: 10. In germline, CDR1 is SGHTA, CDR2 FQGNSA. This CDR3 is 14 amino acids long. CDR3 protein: CASSSTSGEGAQFF. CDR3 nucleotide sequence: TGTGCCAGCAGCTCCACTAGCGGGGAGGGGGCTCAGTTCTTC.

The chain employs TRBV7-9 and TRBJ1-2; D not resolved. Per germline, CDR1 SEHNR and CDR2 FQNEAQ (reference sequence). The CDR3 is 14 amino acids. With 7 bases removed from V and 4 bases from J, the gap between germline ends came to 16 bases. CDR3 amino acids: CASIHSDGLYGYTF. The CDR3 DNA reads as TGTGCCAGCATCCATTCGGACGGACTCTATGGCTACACCTTC. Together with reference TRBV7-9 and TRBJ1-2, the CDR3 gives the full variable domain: DTGVSQNPRHKITKRGQNVTFRCDPISEHNRLYWYRQTLGQGPEFLTYFQNEAQLEKSRLLSDRFSAERPKGSFSTLEIQRTEQGDSAMYLCASIHSDGLYGYTFGSGTRLTVV.

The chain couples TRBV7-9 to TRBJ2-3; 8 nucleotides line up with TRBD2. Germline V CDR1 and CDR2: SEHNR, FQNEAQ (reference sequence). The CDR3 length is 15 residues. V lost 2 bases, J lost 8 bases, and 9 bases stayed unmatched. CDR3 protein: CASSLQTGGLGTQYF. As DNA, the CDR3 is TGTGCCAGCAGCTTACAAACGGGAGGGCTTGGTACGCAGTATTTT.

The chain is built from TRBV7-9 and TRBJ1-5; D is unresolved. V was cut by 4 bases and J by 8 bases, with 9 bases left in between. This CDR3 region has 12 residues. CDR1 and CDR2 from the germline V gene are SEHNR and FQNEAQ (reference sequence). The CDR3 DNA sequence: TGTGCCAGCAGCTCATCAAATGAGCCCCAGCATTTT. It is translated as CASSSSNEPQHF.

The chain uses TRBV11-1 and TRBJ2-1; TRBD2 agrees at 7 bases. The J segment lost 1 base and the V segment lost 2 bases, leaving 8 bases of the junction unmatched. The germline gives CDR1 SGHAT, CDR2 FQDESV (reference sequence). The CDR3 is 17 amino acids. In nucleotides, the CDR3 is TGTGCCAGCAGCTTATTCGGGGAGGGTCGTTCCTACAATGAGCAGTTCTTC. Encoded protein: CASSLFGEGRSYNEQFF.

The CDR3 protein is CASSYGPNQPQHF. The CDR3 nucleotides are TGTGCCAGCAGTTACGGCCCCAATCAGCCCCAGCATTTT. This chain joins TRBV6-5 and TRBJ1-5; no clear D. The CDR3 extends over 13 amino acids. Per the germline V gene, CDR1 is MNHEY and CDR2 is SVGAGI. The V end lost 2 bases, the J end lost 3 bases, and 5 bases lay between the germline ends.

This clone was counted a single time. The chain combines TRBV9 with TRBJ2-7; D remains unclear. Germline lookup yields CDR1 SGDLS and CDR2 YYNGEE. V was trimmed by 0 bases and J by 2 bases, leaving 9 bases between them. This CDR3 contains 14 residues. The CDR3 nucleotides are TGTGCCAGCAGCGTAGCTCAGGAAACCTACGAGCAGTACTTC. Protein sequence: CASSVAQETYEQYF.

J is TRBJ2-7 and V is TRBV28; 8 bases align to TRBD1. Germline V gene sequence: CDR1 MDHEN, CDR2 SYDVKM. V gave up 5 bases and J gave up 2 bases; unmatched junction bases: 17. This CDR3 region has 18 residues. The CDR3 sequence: CASSLPAYRGSRTYEQYF. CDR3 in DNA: TGTGCCAGCAGTCTACCGGCCTACAGGGGGTCGCGGACCTACGAGCAGTACTTC.

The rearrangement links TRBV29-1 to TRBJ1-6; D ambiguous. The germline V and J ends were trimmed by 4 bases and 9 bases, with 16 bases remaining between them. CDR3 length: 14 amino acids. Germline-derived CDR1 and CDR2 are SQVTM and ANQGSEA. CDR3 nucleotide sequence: TGCAGCGTTGGGAGCGGCGGGAAGGCTTCACCCCTCCACTTT. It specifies CSVGSGGKASPLHF.

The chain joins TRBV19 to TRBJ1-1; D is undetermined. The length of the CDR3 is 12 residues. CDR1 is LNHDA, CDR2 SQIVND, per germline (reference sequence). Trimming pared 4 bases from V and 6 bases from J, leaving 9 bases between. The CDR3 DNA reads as TGTGCCAGTAGTAGCAGGCGATCTGAAGCTTTCTTT. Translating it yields CASSSRRSEAFF.

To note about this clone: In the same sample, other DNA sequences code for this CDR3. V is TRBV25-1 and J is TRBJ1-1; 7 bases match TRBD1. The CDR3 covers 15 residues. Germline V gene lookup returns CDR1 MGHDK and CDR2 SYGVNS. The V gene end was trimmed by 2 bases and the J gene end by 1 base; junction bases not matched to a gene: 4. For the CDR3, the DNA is TGTGCCAGCAGTGAACCCCGACAGGGGAACACTGAAGCTTTCTTT. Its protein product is CASSEPRQGNTEAFF. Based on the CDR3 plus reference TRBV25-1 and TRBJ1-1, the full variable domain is EADIYQTPRYLVIGTGKKITLECSQTMGHDKMYWYQQDPGMELHLIHYSYGVNSTEKGDLSSESTVSRIRTEHFPLTLESARPSHTSQYLCASSEPRQGNTEAFFGQGTRLTVV.

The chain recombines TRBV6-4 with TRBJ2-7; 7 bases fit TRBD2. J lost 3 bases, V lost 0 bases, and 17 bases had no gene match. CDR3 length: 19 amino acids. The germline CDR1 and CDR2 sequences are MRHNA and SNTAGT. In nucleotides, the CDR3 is TGTGCCAGCAGTGACTCAACGCAGCGGGGATTCATTCCGAACTACGAGCAGTACTTC. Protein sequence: CASSDSTQRGFIPNYEQYF.

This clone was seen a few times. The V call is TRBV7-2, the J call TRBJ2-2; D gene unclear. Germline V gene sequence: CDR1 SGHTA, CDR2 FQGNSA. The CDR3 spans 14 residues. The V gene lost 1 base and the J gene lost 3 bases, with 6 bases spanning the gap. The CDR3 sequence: CASSLVRDTGELFF. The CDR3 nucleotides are TGTGCCAGCAGCTTAGTTCGGGACACCGGGGAGCTGTTTTTT.

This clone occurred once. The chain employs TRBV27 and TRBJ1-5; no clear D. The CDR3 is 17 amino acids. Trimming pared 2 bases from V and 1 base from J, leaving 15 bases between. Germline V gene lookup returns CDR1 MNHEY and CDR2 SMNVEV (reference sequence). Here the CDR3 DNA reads TGTGCCAGCAGTTTAAAATCGACTCCTAGGAGCAATCAGCCCCAGCATTTT. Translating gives CASSLKSTPRSNQPQHF.

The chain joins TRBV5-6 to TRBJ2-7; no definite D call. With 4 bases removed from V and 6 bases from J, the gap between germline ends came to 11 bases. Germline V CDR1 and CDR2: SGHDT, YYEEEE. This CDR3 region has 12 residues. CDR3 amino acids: CASSLPGFEQYF. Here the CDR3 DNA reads TGTGCCAGCAGCCTCCCGGGTTTCGAGCAGTACTTC.

The CDR3 loop is CASSPKDLTSYEQYF. CDR3 sequence (DNA): TGTGCCAGCAGCCCCAAGGACTTAACTTCCTACGAGCAGTACTTC. V and J are TRBV4-2 and TRBJ2-7; D is perhaps TRBD2 (5 bases). The ends were cut back, 4 bases at V and 1 base at J, with 14 bases in the middle. Germline-derived CDR1 and CDR2 are LGHNA and YNFKEQ. The CDR3 has 15 amino acids.

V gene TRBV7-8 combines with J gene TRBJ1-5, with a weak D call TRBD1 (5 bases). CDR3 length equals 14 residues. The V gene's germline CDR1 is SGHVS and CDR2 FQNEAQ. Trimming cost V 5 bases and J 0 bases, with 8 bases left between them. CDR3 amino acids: CASSPGGSNQPQHF. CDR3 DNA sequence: TGTGCCAGCAGCCCGGGGGGTAGCAATCAGCCCCAGCATTTT.

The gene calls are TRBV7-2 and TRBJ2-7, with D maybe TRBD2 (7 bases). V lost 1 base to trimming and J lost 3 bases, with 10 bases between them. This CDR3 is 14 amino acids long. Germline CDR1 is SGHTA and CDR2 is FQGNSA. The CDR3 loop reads CASSLDRDYYEQYF. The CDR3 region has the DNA TGTGCCAGCAGCTTAGACAGGGACTACTACGAGCAGTACTTC.

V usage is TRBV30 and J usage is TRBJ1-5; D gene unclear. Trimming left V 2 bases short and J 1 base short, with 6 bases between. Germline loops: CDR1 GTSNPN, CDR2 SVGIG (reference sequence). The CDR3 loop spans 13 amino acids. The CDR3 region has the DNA TGTGCCTGGAGTTGGCGGAGCAATCAGCCCCAGCATTTT. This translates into CAWSWRSNQPQHF.

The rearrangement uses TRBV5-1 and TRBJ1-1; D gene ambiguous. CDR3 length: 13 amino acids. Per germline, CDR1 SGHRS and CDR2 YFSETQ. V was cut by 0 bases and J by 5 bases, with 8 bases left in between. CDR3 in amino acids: CASSLDGETEAFF. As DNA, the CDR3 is TGCGCCAGCAGCTTGGATGGTGAGACTGAAGCTTTCTTT.

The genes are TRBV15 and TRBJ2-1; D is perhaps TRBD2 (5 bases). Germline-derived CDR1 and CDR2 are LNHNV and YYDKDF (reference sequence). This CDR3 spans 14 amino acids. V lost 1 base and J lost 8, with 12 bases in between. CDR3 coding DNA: TGTGCCACCAGCAGAGTAACTAGTTCAGATGAGCAGTTCTTC. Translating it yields CATSRVTSSDEQFF.

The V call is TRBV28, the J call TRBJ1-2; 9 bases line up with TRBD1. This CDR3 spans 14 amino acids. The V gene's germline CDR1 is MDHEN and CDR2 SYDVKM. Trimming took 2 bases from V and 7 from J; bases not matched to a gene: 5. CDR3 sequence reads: CASSLRGQGIGYTF. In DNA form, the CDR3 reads TGTGCCAGCAGTTTAAGGGGACAGGGTATTGGCTACACCTTC.